The source of this T cell receptor beta chain is a study of blood T cell repertoires in COVID-19. Study in general: The United States, Italy and Spain provided the acute and convalescent COVID-19 samples.

The method was immunoSEQ multiplex PCR; TCRdb's version includes in-frame clones alone and lacks a portion of them. The sample holds 150,000 to 200,000 clones, approximately 80% seen once. Trimming removed 4 bases from V and 2 bases from J; junction bases left unmatched: 7. This CDR3 is built from 15 residues. The germline V gene has CDR1 SGDLS and CDR2 YYNGEE. Sequences were obtained from peripheral blood. The source is a human donor in a cohort sampled during active COVID-19. This sequence joins TRBV9 and TRBJ2-7; 9 bases are shared with TRBD1. The CDR3 DNA reads TGTGCCAGCAGCCCTCTACAGGGGGCTCCCTACGAGCAGTACTTC. It yields the protein CASSPLQGAPYEQYF.